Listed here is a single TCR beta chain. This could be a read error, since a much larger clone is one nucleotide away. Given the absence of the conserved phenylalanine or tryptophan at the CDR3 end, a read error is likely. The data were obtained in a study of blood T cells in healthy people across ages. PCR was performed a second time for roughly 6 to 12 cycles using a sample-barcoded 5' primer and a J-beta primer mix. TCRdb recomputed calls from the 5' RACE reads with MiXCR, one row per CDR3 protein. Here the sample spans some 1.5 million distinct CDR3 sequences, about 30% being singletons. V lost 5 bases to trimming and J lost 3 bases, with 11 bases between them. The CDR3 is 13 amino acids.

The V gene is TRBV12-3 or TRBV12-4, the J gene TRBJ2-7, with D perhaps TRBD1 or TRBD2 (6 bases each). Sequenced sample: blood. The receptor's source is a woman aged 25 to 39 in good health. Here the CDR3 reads CASSAGHLYEQYC. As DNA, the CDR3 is TGTGCCAGCAGTGCGGGACACCTCTACGAGCAGTACTGC.